Shown below are 27 T cell receptor beta chains from a single sample sequenced in a study of blood T cell repertoires in COVID-19. Sequencing used immunoSEQ multiplex PCR; TCRdb keeps in-frame clones, though not all of them. Seen here are about 64,000 clones, 78% observed once, and the top ten hold approximately 15%. The sequencing input was peripheral blood. The origin of the receptors is a man aged 55 to 70 with COVID-19, enrolled during active disease.

The chain uses TRBV27 and TRBJ2-3; TRBD2 matches at 11 bases. CDR1 is MNHEY, CDR2 SMNVEV, per germline (reference sequence). After removal of 4 bases from V and 6 bases from J, the junction contained 3 bases not matched to a gene. The CDR3 loop spans 14 amino acids. For the CDR3, the DNA is TGTGCCAGCAGTTATAGCGGGAGGGCTGATACGCAGTATTTT. Protein: CASSYSGRADTQYF.

Concerning this clone: This same CDR3 is encoded by further DNA sequences in the sample. The V call is TRBV28, the J call TRBJ1-2, with a possible D match to TRBD1 (5 bases). Deletions cut 4 bases from V and 4 bases from J, with 7 bases between. There are 12 residues in the CDR3. Germline values: CDR1 MDHEN, CDR2 SYDVKM. The CDR3 loop is CASSWGGYGYTF. CDR3 DNA: TGTGCCAGCAGTTGGGGGGGCTATGGCTACACCTTC.

This clone was seen only a few times. The genes are TRBV7-9 and TRBJ1-3; D unresolved. The V end lost 5 bases, the J end lost 3 bases, and 14 bases lay between the germline ends. This CDR3 comprises 15 residues. Germline V gives CDR1 SEHNR, CDR2 FQNEAQ (reference sequence). The CDR3 reads CASSHARLGGNTIYF. The CDR3 DNA follows: TGTGCCAGCAGCCACGCCAGGCTCGGTGGAAACACCATATATTTT.

V gene TRBV5-1 combines with J gene TRBJ2-1; TRBD2 matches 13 bases. This CDR3 contains 15 residues. Germline CDR1 is SGHRS and CDR2 is YFSETQ. V lost 0 bases, J lost 8 bases, and 2 bases stayed unmatched. This CDR3 reads CASSLGGLAGYEQFF. The DNA of the CDR3 is TGCGCCAGCAGCTTGGGGGGACTAGCGGGGTATGAGCAGTTCTTC.

The gene calls are TRBV11-2 and TRBJ2-2; tentative D call: TRBD1 (5 bases). CDR1 is SGHAT, CDR2 FQNNGV, per germline. V was shortened by 7 bases and J by 1 base, with 10 bases between the two germline ends. This CDR3 spans 14 amino acids. CDR3 DNA: TGTGCCAGCACCGAGCAGGGGAACACCGGGGAGCTGTTTTTT. It encodes CASTEQGNTGELFF.

V gene TRBV3-1 (or the pseudogene TRBV3-2) combines with J gene TRBJ1-6, with TRBD1 matching 8 bases. The length of the CDR3 is 14 residues. J was trimmed by 9 bases and V by 5 bases; bases with no gene match: 6. Per germline, CDR1 LGHDT and CDR2 YNNKEL (reference sequence). The CDR3 loop is CASSFGQGGSPLHF. In DNA, the CDR3 is TGTGCCAGCAGCTTTGGACAGGGAGGTTCACCCCTCCACTTT.

The V and J genes are TRBV5-1 and TRBJ2-1; a weak D match, TRBD2 (6 bases). The CDR3 spans 14 residues. The germline V and J ends were trimmed by 2 bases and 8 bases, with 14 bases remaining between them. Germline V gene sequence: CDR1 SGHRS, CDR2 YFSETQ. CDR3 protein: CASSLAGPVDEQFF. The CDR3 DNA reads TGCGCCAGCAGCTTAGCGGGTCCGGTGGATGAGCAGTTCTTC.

The rearrangement uses TRBV5-1 and TRBJ1-1, with D uncertain. V gave up 2 bases and J gave up 1 base, with 9 bases separating them. This CDR3 has 14 residues. From germline, CDR1 is SGHRS and CDR2 YFSETQ. CDR3 coding DNA: TGCGCCAGCAGCTTCAGTCTAGGGAACACTGAAGCTTTCTTT. Protein sequence: CASSFSLGNTEAFF.

The CDR3 bases are TGCGCCACCCGATCCGGGCTAGCGAGCGATGAGCAGTTCTTC. Translating gives CATRSGLASDEQFF. V gene TRBV10-2 combines with J gene TRBJ2-1; D is perhaps TRBD2 (6 bases). Germline loops: CDR1 WSHSY, CDR2 SAAADI. CDR3 length equals 14 residues. V was shortened by 10 bases and J by 8 bases, with 21 bases between the two germline ends.

The CDR3 region has the DNA TGTGCCAGCAGCCGACAGGGCGCTCTTGGAGCCCTCCACTTT. Its protein is CASSRQGALGALHF. The chain joins TRBV28 to TRBJ1-6; 7 bases line up with TRBD1. Losses at the gene ends were 6 bases for V and 14 bases for J; bases not matched to a gene: 13. Germline V gene data show CDR1 as MDHEN and CDR2 as SYDVKM. The CDR3 consists of 14 residues.

The chain is built from TRBV11-1 and TRBJ1-2; D is undetermined. V lost 5 bases and J lost 4, with 11 bases in between. Germline CDR1 is SGHAT and CDR2 is FQDESV (reference sequence). The CDR3 is made up of 13 amino acids. CDR3 nucleotide sequence: TGTGCCAGCAGCCTACCGGGTAGCTATGGCTACACCTTC. It codes for CASSLPGSYGYTF.

This clone has ten or more counts. V gene TRBV13 combines with J gene TRBJ2-2; the match to TRBD2 covers 8 bases. J was trimmed by 7 bases and V by 4 bases; bases with no gene match: 8. The germline CDR1 and CDR2 sequences are PRHDT and FYEKMQ (reference sequence). The CDR3 runs 15 residues. The CDR3 spells CASSSPGLGSGELFF. In DNA form, the CDR3 reads TGTGCCAGCAGCTCCCCGGGACTAGGAAGCGGGGAGCTGTTTTTT. The full variable domain, with the rest looked up from reference TRBV13 and TRBJ2-2, is AAGVIQSPRHLIKEKRETATLKCYPIPRHDTVYWYQQGPGQDPQFLISFYEKMQSDKGSIPDRFSAQQFSDYHSELNMSSLELGDSALYFCASSSPGLGSGELFFGEGSRLTVL.

The CDR3, as DNA: TGTGCCAGCAGTTTTGGGGAGAACTATGGCTACACCTTC. Protein product: CASSFGENYGYTF. The chain couples TRBV27 to TRBJ1-2; D not certain. The V gene lost 3 bases and the J gene lost 2 bases, with 7 bases spanning the gap. This CDR3 contains 13 residues. The germline V gene encodes CDR1 MNHEY and CDR2 SMNVEV (reference sequence).

This chain joins TRBV5-6 and TRBJ2-1; D perhaps matches TRBD2 (5 bases). Germline values: CDR1 SGHDT, CDR2 YYEEEE. With 3 bases removed from V and 7 bases from J, the gap between germline ends came to 8 bases. The CDR3 extends over 12 amino acids. The CDR3 protein is CASSSRENEQFF. The CDR3 DNA follows: TGTGCCAGCAGCTCACGGGAAAATGAGCAGTTCTTC. Together with reference TRBV5-6 and TRBJ2-1, the CDR3 gives the full variable domain: DAGVTQSPTHLIKTRGQQVTLRCSPKSGHDTVSWYQQALGQGPQFIFQYYEEEERQRGNFPDRFSGHQFPNYSSELNVNALLLGDSALYLCASSSRENEQFFGPGTRLTVL.

This sequence joins TRBV13 and TRBJ2-1, with a weak D call TRBD2 (5 bases). CDR1 is PRHDT and CDR2 is FYEKMQ in the germline V gene (reference sequence). The CDR3 contains 13 residues. V was cut by 8 bases and J by 2 bases, with 10 bases left in between. Written as DNA, the CDR3 is TGTGCCAGCGGCGAGGGAACCTACAATGAGCAGTTCTTC. Protein sequence: CASGEGTYNEQFF.

The chain is built from TRBV7-7 and TRBJ1-5, with no clear D. V lost 8 bases, J lost 7 bases, and 15 bases lay in between. Looked up from germline, CDR1 is SSHAT and CDR2 is FNYEAQ (reference sequence). The CDR3 covers 13 residues. CDR3 in amino acids: CASATSLGQPQHF. The CDR3 nucleotides are TGTGCCAGCGCGACCTCCCTGGGCCAGCCCCAGCATTTT.

The J gene is TRBJ1-5, the V gene TRBV2; TRBD1 matches 9 bases. With 6 bases clipped from V and 5 bases from J, the junction kept 2 bases outside the gene matches. The CDR3 has 13 amino acids. Germline values: CDR1 SNHLY, CDR2 FYNNEI. The CDR3 sequence: CASRRTGDQPQHF. As DNA, the CDR3 is TGTGCCAGCAGACGGACAGGGGATCAGCCCCAGCATTTT.

The V and J genes are TRBV5-1 and TRBJ2-1; D uncertain. The CDR3 totals 11 residues. The germline gives CDR1 SGHRS, CDR2 YFSETQ. V lost 0 bases and J 9 bases, leaving 4 bases between the germline ends. As DNA, the CDR3 is TGCGCCAGCAGCTTGGTTCGTGAGCAGTTCTTC. Translating it yields CASSLVREQFF.

The chain combines TRBV5-1 with TRBJ2-3, with TRBD1 matching 8 bases. J lost 0 bases, V lost 4 bases, and 4 bases had no gene match. The CDR3 spans 15 residues. Germline CDR1 reads SGHRS; CDR2 reads YFSETQ. CDR3 sequence reads: CASSTTGASTDTQYF. CDR3 nucleotide sequence: TGCGCCAGCAGCACGACAGGGGCTAGCACAGATACGCAGTATTTT.

This clone was seen just once. The chain uses TRBV5-1 and TRBJ1-1, with D perhaps TRBD1 (6 bases). Trimming cost V 6 bases and J 1 base, with 13 bases left between them. Germline V gene lookup returns CDR1 SGHRS and CDR2 YFSETQ. The CDR3 totals 14 residues. CDR3 DNA: TGCGCCAGCAAAGGGCAGGGGCAGAACACTGAAGCTTTCTTT. Translating gives CASKGQGQNTEAFF.

The chain uses TRBV29-1 and TRBJ1-5; D remains unclear. Between the trimmed V and J ends, which lost 5 bases and 5 bases, there was a span of 13 bases. The CDR3 is made up of 13 amino acids. Per germline, CDR1 SQVTM and CDR2 ANQGSEA. This CDR3 is CSVLYSGDQPQHF. CDR3 DNA: TGCAGCGTTCTCTATAGCGGGGATCAGCCCCAGCATTTT.

This clone was observed a few times. The chain has TRBV2 and TRBJ2-5; 7 positions agree with TRBD1. The CDR3 sequence is 13 residues long. V lost 5 bases to trimming and J lost 3 bases; unmatched junction nucleotides: 3. Germline-derived CDR1 and CDR2 are SNHLY and FYNNEI. The CDR3 DNA sequence: TGTGCCAGCAGTCCCGGGACAGAAGAGACCCAGTACTTC. Translation gives CASSPGTEETQYF.

This rearrangement joins TRBV28 to TRBJ2-2; D unclear. The CDR3 sequence is 14 residues long. In germline, CDR1 is MDHEN, CDR2 SYDVKM. The V end lost 5 bases, the J end lost 3 bases, and 10 bases lay between the germline ends. CDR3 nucleotides: TGTGCCAGCAGTCCCTCCTATGACACCGGGGAGCTGTTTTTT. It codes for CASSPSYDTGELFF.

The CDR3 bases are TGTGCCAGCAGGAACACGAGGGAGCAGTACTTC. Protein product: CASRNTREQYF. The rearrangement joins TRBV6-5 to TRBJ2-7; D gene unclear. The germline CDR1 and CDR2 sequences are MNHEY and SVGAGI. V gave up 6 bases and J gave up 7 bases, with 10 bases separating them. The length of the CDR3 is 11 residues.

V is TRBV19 and J is TRBJ1-1, with 7 bases lining up with TRBD1. Germline trimming cut 7 bases from V and 4 bases from J; bases unmatched to any gene: 6. Germline V gives CDR1 LNHDA, CDR2 SQIVND (reference sequence). The CDR3 has 13 residues. CDR3 sequence (DNA): TGTGCCAGTATCGTCACAGGGGCCACTGAAGCTTTCTTT. Protein: CASIVTGATEAFF.

V usage is TRBV6-5 and J usage is TRBJ2-5, with D possibly TRBD2 on 5 matching bases. Deletions cut 5 bases from V and 9 bases from J, with 10 bases between. Germline CDR1 reads MNHEY; CDR2 reads SVGAGI. CDR3 length: 11 residues. Here the CDR3 reads CASSTRGAQYF. The CDR3 DNA follows: TGTGCCAGCAGTACCCGGGGAGCCCAGTACTTC.

Of note for this clone: The same CDR3 can be traced to other DNA sequences in this sample. The rearrangement uses TRBV19 and TRBJ1-1, with 7 bases identical to TRBD1. Trimming removed 4 bases from V and 1 base from J; junction bases left unmatched: 6. CDR1 and CDR2 from the germline V gene are LNHDA and SQIVND (reference sequence). This CDR3 spans 15 amino acids. The CDR3 coding sequence is TGTGCCAGTAGTACGCCGGGACAGAGGAACACTGAAGCTTTCTTT. Its protein product is CASSTPGQRNTEAFF.